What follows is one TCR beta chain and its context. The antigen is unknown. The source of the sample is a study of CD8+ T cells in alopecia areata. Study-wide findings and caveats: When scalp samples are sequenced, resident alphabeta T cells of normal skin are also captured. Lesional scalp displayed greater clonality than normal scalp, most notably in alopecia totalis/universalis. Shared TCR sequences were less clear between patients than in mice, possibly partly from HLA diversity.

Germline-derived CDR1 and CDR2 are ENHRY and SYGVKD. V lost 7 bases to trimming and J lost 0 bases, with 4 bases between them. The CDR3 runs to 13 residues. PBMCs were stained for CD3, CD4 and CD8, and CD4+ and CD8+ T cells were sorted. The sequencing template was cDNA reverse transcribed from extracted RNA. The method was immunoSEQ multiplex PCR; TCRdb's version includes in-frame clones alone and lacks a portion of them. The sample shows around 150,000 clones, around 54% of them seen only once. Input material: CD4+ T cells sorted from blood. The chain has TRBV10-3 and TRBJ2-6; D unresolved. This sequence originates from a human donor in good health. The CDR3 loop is CAIKASGANVLTF. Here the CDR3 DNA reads TGTGCCATCAAGGCCTCTGGGGCCAACGTCCTGACTTTC.